A single sample gave rise to the 32 T cell receptor beta chains below, sequenced in a study of shared clonotypes between healthy human individuals. The repertoire was sequenced with immunoSEQ multiplex PCR; TCRdb's copy has only in-frame clones and lacks some. The sample has 2 million to 3 million clones, about 92% seen once. The sample consisted of naive CD4+ T cells sorted from blood. The subset is: CD45RA+ positively selected. Every receptor here comes from a man in his late teens or twenties in good health.

V gene TRBV18 combines with J gene TRBJ2-7; no definite D call. CDR3 size: 14 residues. Germline CDR1 is KGHSH and CDR2 is LQKENI. V was trimmed by 3 bases and J by 2 bases, leaving 11 bases between them. CDR3 bases: TGTGCCAGCTCACCTGTCACAGACGCCTACGAGCAGTACTTC. Amino acids: CASSPVTDAYEQYF. The complete variable domain, with remaining parts taken from reference TRBV18 and TRBJ2-7, reads NAGVMQNPRHLVRRRGQEARLRCSPMKGHSHVYWYRQLPEEGLKFMVYLQKENIIDESGMPKERFSAEFPKEGPSILRIQQVVRGDSAAYFCASSPVTDAYEQYFGPGTRLTVT.

A remark on this clone: Within the sample, other DNA sequences also encode this same CDR3. J is TRBJ2-7 and V is TRBV5-6, with TRBD1 matching over 9 bases. J lost 0 bases, V lost 4 bases, and 5 bases had no gene match. CDR3 length equals 15 residues. The germline CDR1 and CDR2 sequences are SGHDT and YYEEEE. Here the CDR3 DNA reads TGTGCCAGCAGCCTGGGGACAGGGATCTCCTACGAGCAGTACTTC. This sequence encodes CASSLGTGISYEQYF.

The chain carries TRBV7-2 and TRBJ2-7; D may be TRBD1 (6 bases). Germline assignment: CDR1 SGHTA and CDR2 FQGNSA. The germline V and J ends were trimmed by 5 bases and 2 bases, with 16 bases remaining between them. The CDR3 contains 15 residues. The CDR3 nucleotides read TGTGCCAGCAGCCAACAGGGTGTCCCCCCCTACGAGCAGTACTTC. Translated: CASSQQGVPPYEQYF.

This clone has a single count. V gene TRBV18 combines with J gene TRBJ1-6; the match to TRBD1 covers 9 bases. Looked up from germline, CDR1 is KGHSH and CDR2 is LQKENI. The CDR3 length is 16 residues. After removal of 6 bases from V and 7 bases from J, the junction contained 10 bases not matched to a gene. CDR3 nucleotides: TGTGCCAGCTCCCGAAGTCTCGGGACAGGGAATTCACCCCTCCACTTT. Protein: CASSRSLGTGNSPLHF.

The V and J genes are TRBV12-2 and TRBJ1-2; TRBD1, the D gene given by the table, was not confirmed from the DNA. TRBV12-2 is termed a pseudogene. The CDR3 length is 18 residues. DNA for the CDR3: TGTGCAAGTCGCTTAGAGGGGCCCTTGGACAGTACTAACTATGGCTACACCTTC. Its translation: CASRLEGPLDSTNYGYTF.

The chain links TRBV6-1 to TRBJ1-5; 7 nucleotides align to TRBD1. The CDR3 extends over 17 amino acids. Germline V gives CDR1 MNHNS, CDR2 SASEGT. V was pared by 2 bases and J by 7 bases, with 14 bases of the junction left unmatched. The CDR3 DNA sequence: TGTGCCAGCAGTGAATTTGTACACCAGGGGGATTGGCAGCCCCAGCATTTT. It translates to CASSEFVHQGDWQPQHF.

This chain connects TRBV2 to TRBJ2-2; 13 nucleotides match TRBD2. Trimming at V came to 5 bases and at J to 5 bases, leaving 5 bases not matched to a gene. The CDR3 spans 16 residues. CDR1 is SNHLY, CDR2 FYNNEI, per germline. In DNA form, the CDR3 reads TGTGCCAGCAGTACCGGGACTAGCGGGGCAACCGGGGAGCTGTTTTTT. It encodes CASSTGTSGATGELFF.

The V gene is TRBV19, the J gene TRBJ2-7, with D possibly matching TRBD1 (6 bases). V lost 3 bases and J 5 bases, leaving 17 bases between the germline ends. The CDR3 has 15 amino acids. In germline, CDR1 is LNHDA, CDR2 SQIVND (reference sequence). CDR3 DNA sequence: TGTGCCAGTAGTATGACCAACAACAGGGTGGACGAGCAGTACTTC. This codes for CASSMTNNRVDEQYF.

This chain joins TRBV4-1 and TRBJ1-1, with D hard to call. Trimming cost V 1 base and J 7 bases, with 13 bases left between them. This CDR3 contains 14 residues. Germline loops: CDR1 MGHRA, CDR2 YSYEKL. The CDR3 spells CASSQGRRTFEAFF. DNA for the CDR3: TGCGCCAGCAGCCAAGGCCGGCGGACCTTTGAAGCTTTCTTT.

This chain joins TRBV9 and TRBJ2-7; 8 positions match TRBD2. There are 15 residues in the CDR3. The J segment lost 3 bases and the V segment lost 4 bases, leaving 9 bases of the junction unmatched. CDR1 SGDLS and CDR2 YYNGEE come from the germline V gene. As DNA, the CDR3 is TGTGCCAGCAGCACCCGGGAGGGGCCCTTCTACGAGCAGTACTTC. It specifies CASSTREGPFYEQYF.

J is TRBJ2-2 and V is TRBV9; 8 bases line up with TRBD1. This CDR3 has 17 amino acids. V was pared by 2 bases and J by 5 bases, with 11 bases of the junction left unmatched. CDR1 SGDLS and CDR2 YYNGEE come from the germline V gene. The CDR3 region is CASSVTSQGARTGELFF. The CDR3 DNA follows: TGTGCCAGCAGCGTGACCTCTCAGGGGGCGCGTACCGGGGAGCTGTTTTTT.

The CDR3 here is CASSARYTGELFF. The CDR3 bases are TGTGCCAGCAGCGCTAGATACACCGGGGAGCTGTTTTTT. The chain has TRBV9 and TRBJ2-2; no firm D call. The V end was cut by 3 bases, the J end by 3 bases, with 6 bases between. The CDR3 loop spans 13 amino acids. The V gene's germline CDR1 is SGDLS and CDR2 YYNGEE.

Points on this clone: Other DNA sequences of this sample code for an identical CDR3. The chain combines TRBV2 with TRBJ2-4, with 8 bases that match TRBD1. V shed 4 bases, J shed 4 bases, and the junction held 0 bases outside the gene matches. CDR1 SNHLY and CDR2 FYNNEI come from the germline V gene. CDR3 length: 13 residues. CDR3 amino acids: CASSGQGKNIQYF. Here the CDR3 DNA reads TGTGCCAGCAGTGGACAGGGGAAAAACATTCAGTACTTC.

The chain recombines TRBV7-2 with TRBJ2-7; 7 bases are shared with TRBD2. With 5 bases clipped from V and 6 bases from J, the junction kept 16 bases outside the gene matches. Germline CDR1 SGHTA, CDR2 FQGNSA. The CDR3 is 16 amino acids. The CDR3 loop is CASSPTWAGGSGEQYF. Written as DNA, the CDR3 is TGTGCCAGCAGCCCCACCTGGGCGGGCGGGAGTGGCGAGCAGTACTTC.

As for this clone: At one end, the junction sequence differs from germline, possibly due to a read error. The chain joins TRBV7-7 to TRBJ2-5; tentative D call: TRBD2 (5 bases). Germline assignment: CDR1 SSHAT and CDR2 FNYEAQ (reference sequence). The CDR3 is 15 amino acids. CDR3 DNA: TGTGCTAGCAGCTTAGAAGACGGGCTCCCCGGGGCCCAGTACTTC. Translating gives CASSLEDGLPGAQYF.

The chain links TRBV6-1 to TRBJ2-7, with 11 bases lining up with TRBD1. CDR1 is MNHNS, CDR2 SASEGT, per germline. Losses at the gene ends were 5 bases for V and 2 bases for J; bases not matched to a gene: 5. The CDR3 covers 15 residues. This chain's CDR3 is CASSRGGQGAYEQYF. For the CDR3, the DNA is TGTGCCAGCAGTCGGGGGGGACAGGGGGCCTACGAGCAGTACTTC.

The chain uses TRBV11-2 and TRBJ1-4; no definite D call. The germline CDR1 and CDR2 sequences are SGHAT and FQNNGV. The CDR3 is 13 residues long. V gave up 5 bases and J gave up 7 bases, with 11 bases separating them. The CDR3 DNA sequence: TGTGCCAGCAGCCAACAACACGGTGAAAAACTGTTTTTT. Amino acids: CASSQQHGEKLFF.

This clone has only one observation. The chain links TRBV9 to TRBJ2-1; 7 nucleotides line up with TRBD2. The V gene end was trimmed by 6 bases and the J gene end by 2 bases; junction bases not matched to a gene: 20. CDR1 SGDLS and CDR2 YYNGEE come from the germline V gene. The length of the CDR3 is 19 residues. The CDR3 DNA reads TGTGCCAGCACCACTGGGGCTAGCGGCACCATTAACGCCTACAATGAGCAGTTCTTC. Protein: CASTTGASGTINAYNEQFF.

This clone has a single count. The genes are TRBV4-2 and TRBJ2-3; TRBD1 agrees at 11 bases. The germline V gene has CDR1 LGHNA and CDR2 YNFKEQ. The ends lost 4 bases at V and 5 bases at J; junction bases unmatched: 11. CDR3 length: 17 amino acids. CDR3 nucleotides: TGTGCCAGCAGCCCCCTCTCCGGGACAGGGGGACAAGATACGCAGTATTTT. Protein: CASSPLSGTGGQDTQYF.

The genes are TRBV10-2 and TRBJ2-1, with TRBD2 identical over 14 bases. Per germline, CDR1 WSHSY and CDR2 SAAADI. The V segment lost 5 bases and the J segment 10 bases; nucleotides outside the gene matches: 7. The CDR3 extends over 15 amino acids. As DNA, the CDR3 is TGCGCCAGCAGTAGACTAGCGGGGGGGCCGGGGGAGCAGTTCTTC. As protein: CASSRLAGGPGEQFF.

This chain connects TRBV6-5 to TRBJ2-7; TRBD1 matches 7 bases. The CDR3 contains 12 residues. CDR1 MNHEY and CDR2 SVGAGI come from the germline V gene. V was pared by 8 bases and J by 2 bases, with 3 bases of the junction left unmatched. The CDR3 protein is CASQGDPYEQYF. The DNA for the CDR3 is TGTGCCAGCCAGGGGGACCCCTACGAGCAGTACTTC.

The J gene is TRBJ2-3, the V gene TRBV5-1, with 7 bases matching TRBD2. The germline gives CDR1 SGHRS, CDR2 YFSETQ. V dropped 1 base and J dropped 2; count of bases not matched to a gene: 7. This CDR3 is 16 amino acids long. CDR3 nucleotide sequence: TGCGCCAGCAGCTTGCATGGGCTAGCGGACACAGATACGCAGTATTTT. Amino acid sequence: CASSLHGLADTDTQYF.

The CDR3 loop is CASSEARANEKLFF. The CDR3 coding sequence is TGTGCCAGCAGTGAAGCAAGAGCGAATGAAAAACTGTTTTTT. The chain recombines TRBV2 with TRBJ1-4; unclear D gene. Deletions cut 0 bases from V and 5 bases from J, with 7 bases between. The germline V gene encodes CDR1 SNHLY and CDR2 FYNNEI. The CDR3 has 14 amino acids.

In DNA form, the CDR3 reads TGTGCCAGCAGCCTCATACTAGGGCGGAGGGAAAGAGGCTACGAGCAGTACTTC. Translating it yields CASSLILGRRERGYEQYF. The J gene is TRBJ2-7, the V gene TRBV11-3, with D perhaps matching TRBD2 (6 bases). This CDR3 comprises 18 residues. The germline V gene has CDR1 SGHNT and CDR2 YENEEA. Trimming stripped 5 bases from V and 3 bases from J, with 26 bases between.

The V gene is TRBV2, the J gene TRBJ2-1, with 7 bases that match TRBD1. The CDR3 is 15 amino acids. Germline assignment: CDR1 SNHLY and CDR2 FYNNEI. V was clipped by 10 bases and J by 2 bases; unmatched bases: 11. CDR3 sequence: CATKDYRGTYNEQFF. The CDR3, as DNA: TGTGCCACTAAGGATTACAGGGGTACCTACAATGAGCAGTTCTTC.

About this clone: Different DNA sequences within this sample yield the same CDR3. The chain couples TRBV28 to TRBJ2-7, with 10 bases matching TRBD2. Trimming cost V 8 bases and J 4 bases; bases outside gene matches: 5. CDR1 is MDHEN, CDR2 SYDVKM, per germline. The CDR3 runs 13 residues. CDR3 in amino acids: CASSGTSAYEQYF. DNA for the CDR3: TGTGCCAGCTCTGGGACTAGCGCTTACGAGCAGTACTTC. Looking up the rest from reference TRBV28 and TRBJ2-7 gives the full variable domain: DVKVTQSSRYLVKRTGEKVFLECVQDMDHENMFWYRQDPGLGLRLIYFSYDVKMKEKGDIPEGYSVSREKKERFSLILESASTNQTSMYLCASSGTSAYEQYFGPGTRLTVT.

The chain employs TRBV6-1 and TRBJ1-2; D is perhaps TRBD1 (6 bases). Trimming took off 8 bases at V and 4 bases at J, with 14 bases between the two ends. Germline loops: CDR1 MNHNS, CDR2 SASEGT. This CDR3 has 13 amino acids. This CDR3 is CASADSSGYGYTF. The CDR3 nucleotides are TGTGCCAGCGCGGACAGTTCGGGCTATGGCTACACCTTC.

This chain uses TRBV7-9 with TRBJ1-5, with D possibly being TRBD1 (6 bases). V lost 5 bases and J 7 bases, leaving 18 bases between the germline ends. The germline V gene encodes CDR1 SEHNR and CDR2 FQNEAQ (reference sequence). This CDR3 spans 15 amino acids. The CDR3 nucleotides are TGTGCCAGCAGCCCCTCGGCAGGGGCCAGCCAGCCCCAGCATTTT. Translation: CASSPSAGASQPQHF.

V usage is TRBV6-6 and J usage is TRBJ1-2, with D possibly TRBD1 on 6 matching bases. This CDR3 region has 14 residues. With 4 bases removed from V and 7 bases from J, the gap between germline ends came to 16 bases. From germline, CDR1 is MNHNY and CDR2 SVGAGI (reference sequence). The CDR3 reads CASSSPGHGFGYTF. The CDR3 region has the DNA TGTGCCAGCAGTTCACCGGGACACGGCTTTGGCTACACCTTC.

The CDR3 bases are TGCGCCAGCAGCCAACCTAGCGGAGCGAGCTCCTACGAGCAGTACTTC. Translated, it gives CASSQPSGASSYEQYF. This rearrangement joins TRBV4-1 to TRBJ2-7; TRBD2 matches 7 bases. Trimming took 2 bases from V and 0 from J; bases not matched to a gene: 7. The V gene's germline CDR1 is MGHRA and CDR2 YSYEKL. The CDR3 is 16 residues long.

The gene calls are TRBV4-1 and TRBJ1-2; 9 bases line up with TRBD1. The CDR3 runs to 16 residues. J lost 4 bases, V lost 0 bases, and 6 bases had no gene match. Germline assignment: CDR1 MGHRA and CDR2 YSYEKL. As DNA, the CDR3 is TGCGCCAGCAGCCAAGACGCGGGACAGGGCCCCTATGGCTACACCTTC. Translation gives CASSQDAGQGPYGYTF.

This sequence joins TRBV5-1 and TRBJ2-1, with 10 bases fitting TRBD1. CDR3 length equals 15 residues. Germline V CDR1 and CDR2: SGHRS, YFSETQ. The J segment lost 5 bases and the V segment lost 3 bases, leaving 5 bases of the junction unmatched. CDR3 amino acids: CASSSLGTGDNEQFF. The CDR3 coding sequence is TGCGCCAGCAGCTCGCTCGGGACAGGGGACAATGAGCAGTTCTTC.